A selection of T cell receptor beta chains follows, all from one sample in a study of Graves' ophthalmopathy and Graves' hyperthyroidism. TCRdb passed the multiplex PCR reads through MiXCR, listing each CDR3 protein once. The sample has 740,000 or so distinct CDR3 sequences, approximately 40% seen once. The sequencing input was peripheral blood. These receptors all come from an adult man with Graves' ophthalmopathy. The CDR3 runs from the conserved cysteine through the conserved F or W. Fields, in order: clone size, J gene, D gene, V gene, CDR3 DNA, CDR3 protein. The D gene is left open where the match is weak. The listing skips clone size in some rows; elsewhere it reads once, few, many or a size class.

abundance: many; j_gene: TRBJ1-1; d_gene: .; v_gene: TRBV19; CDR3nt: TGTGCCAGTAGTCAAACATACACTGAAGCTTTCTTT; CDR3aa: CASSQTYTEAFF
abundance: .; j_gene: TRBJ1-2; d_gene: TRBD1; v_gene: TRBV6-6; CDR3nt: TGTGCCAGCAGTGAAACGGACAGGCCCTGGGGCTACACCTTC; CDR3aa: CASSETDRPWGYTF
abundance: .; j_gene: TRBJ1-2; d_gene: .; v_gene: TRBV2; CDR3nt: TGTGCCAGCATTGACGGGGTTTATGGCTACACCTTC; CDR3aa: CASIDGVYGYTF
abundance: few; j_gene: TRBJ2-5; d_gene: .; v_gene: TRBV7-6; CDR3nt: TGTGCCAGCAGCCGGCACATGGGGAGCGAGCGGGAGACCCAGTACTTC; CDR3aa: CASSRHMGSERETQYF
abundance: .; j_gene: TRBJ2-5; d_gene: TRBD1; v_gene: TRBV5-1; CDR3nt: TGCGCCAGCAAGGGACAGGGAGGTGGGAAGACCCGGTACTTC; CDR3aa: CASKGQGGGKTRYF
abundance: .; j_gene: TRBJ2-7; d_gene: TRBD2; v_gene: TRBV5-1; CDR3nt: TGCGCCAGCAGCTTTGATCTAGCGGGAGATGAGAGGGCCTACGAGCAGTACTTC; CDR3aa: CASSFDLAGDERAYEQYF
abundance: once; j_gene: TRBJ1-2; d_gene: TRBD1; v_gene: TRBV7-2; CDR3nt: TGTGCCAGCAGTTTCCATACAGGGGACTATGGCTACACCTTC; CDR3aa: CASSFHTGDYGYTF
abundance: many; j_gene: TRBJ1-2; d_gene: TRBD1; v_gene: TRBV5-5; CDR3nt: TGTGCCAGCAGCATCGCCGGGACAGGGGACTATGGCTACACCTTC; CDR3aa: CASSIAGTGDYGYTF
abundance: .; j_gene: TRBJ2-2; d_gene: .; v_gene: TRBV7-9; CDR3nt: TGTGCCACAACCGGGGGTGGCACCGGGGAGCTGTTTTTT; CDR3aa: CATTGGGTGELFF
abundance: many; j_gene: TRBJ1-6; d_gene: .; v_gene: TRBV9; CDR3nt: TGTGCCAGCAGCGTGCCCGGTTCACCCCTCCACTTT; CDR3aa: CASSVPGSPLHF
abundance: .; j_gene: TRBJ2-6; d_gene: .; v_gene: TRBV2; CDR3nt: TGTGCCAGCAGTGAACGGCCATCAGTCCTGACTTTC; CDR3aa: CASSERPSVLTF
abundance: .; j_gene: TRBJ1-1; d_gene: .; v_gene: TRBV11-1; CDR3nt: TGTGCCAGCGCGGCCGGGACGGTGACTGAAGCTTTCTTT; CDR3aa: CASAAGTVTEAFF
abundance: many; j_gene: TRBJ1-2; d_gene: .; v_gene: TRBV2; CDR3nt: TGTGCCAGCAGAACCGGACAGCAGAACTATGGCTACACCTTC; CDR3aa: CASRTGQQNYGYTF
abundance: .; j_gene: TRBJ1-6; d_gene: .; v_gene: TRBV30; CDR3nt: TGTGCCTGGACGGACAGTTATAGTTCACCCCTCCACTTT; CDR3aa: CAWTDSYSSPLHF
abundance: few; j_gene: TRBJ1-4; d_gene: .; v_gene: TRBV20-1; CDR3nt: TGCAGTGCTAGAGTGTATGGAGGATTTAATGAAAAACTGTTTTTT; CDR3aa: CSARVYGGFNEKLFF
abundance: .; j_gene: TRBJ2-5; d_gene: TRBD1; v_gene: TRBV6-6; CDR3nt: TGTGCCAGCAATTACTTCGGTGGGACAGTCCAAGAGACCCAGTACTTC; CDR3aa: CASNYFGGTVQETQYF
abundance: .; j_gene: TRBJ1-1; d_gene: TRBD1; v_gene: TRBV4-1; CDR3nt: TGCGCCAGCAGCCAGAATCTCGACAGGGTGAACACTGAAGCTTTCTTT; CDR3aa: CASSQNLDRVNTEAFF
abundance: many; j_gene: TRBJ1-1; d_gene: .; v_gene: TRBV10-1; CDR3nt: TGCGCCAGCAGGGAAGGATTTGGGAACACTGAAGCTTTCTTT; CDR3aa: CASREGFGNTEAFF
abundance: .; j_gene: TRBJ2-7; d_gene: TRBD1; v_gene: TRBV24-1; CDR3nt: TGTGCCAGCAGTTTCCCAGGGACAGGGGCACCCGAGCAGTACTTC; CDR3aa: CASSFPGTGAPEQYF
abundance: .; j_gene: TRBJ2-1; d_gene: TRBD2; v_gene: TRBV5-1; CDR3nt: TGCGCCAGCAGCTTGGGACTAGCGGGTGAAGAGCAGTTCTTC; CDR3aa: CASSLGLAGEEQFF
abundance: .; j_gene: TRBJ2-5; d_gene: TRBD2; v_gene: TRBV2; CDR3nt: TGTGTCAGCAGTGAGGCGAGACTAGCGGGGGAAGAGACCCAGTACTTC; CDR3aa: CVSSEARLAGEETQYF
abundance: once; j_gene: TRBJ2-5; d_gene: .; v_gene: TRBV10-3; CDR3nt: TGTGCCATCAGTGATCCCCGGAGGCTCCAAGAGACCCAGTACTTC; CDR3aa: CAISDPRRLQETQYF
abundance: .; j_gene: TRBJ1-6; d_gene: .; v_gene: TRBV4-3; CDR3nt: TGCGCCAGCAGCCAAGATCGGCAGAGGGATGGTAATAATTCACCCCTCCACTTT; CDR3aa: CASSQDRQRDGNNSPLHF
abundance: few; j_gene: TRBJ2-7; d_gene: TRBD1; v_gene: TRBV7-2; CDR3nt: TGTGCCAGCAGCTCAGGGGGACAGGGTAGATACGAGCAGTACTTC; CDR3aa: CASSSGGQGRYEQYF
abundance: many; j_gene: TRBJ2-5; d_gene: .; v_gene: TRBV7-9; CDR3nt: TGTGCCAGCAGCGACACGAAGACCCAGTACTTC; CDR3aa: CASSDTKTQYF
abundance: .; j_gene: TRBJ2-7; d_gene: .; v_gene: TRBV20-1; CDR3nt: TGCAGTGCTAGAGATGAAGGGGAGCAGTACTTC; CDR3aa: CSARDEGEQYF
abundance: few; j_gene: TRBJ1-1; d_gene: TRBD1; v_gene: TRBV4-3; CDR3nt: TGCGCCAGCAGCCAACAGGGACAGTTGAACACTGAAGCTTTCTTT; CDR3aa: CASSQQGQLNTEAFF
abundance: many; j_gene: TRBJ2-7; d_gene: TRBD2; v_gene: TRBV10-3; CDR3nt: TGTGCCATCAGTGAGTCGTGGTTTGCCGGACTAGCGGGGATCTACGAGCAGTACTTC; CDR3aa: CAISESWFAGLAGIYEQYF
abundance: many; j_gene: TRBJ1-5; d_gene: .; v_gene: TRBV7-9; CDR3nt: TGTGCCAGCAGCTTCGGTCTCATGGGAAATCAGCCCCAGCATTTT; CDR3aa: CASSFGLMGNQPQHF
abundance: many; j_gene: TRBJ2-7; d_gene: .; v_gene: TRBV2; CDR3nt: TGTGCCAGCATCCGAGGACAGCTCTCCTACGAGCAGTACTTC; CDR3aa: CASIRGQLSYEQYF
abundance: many; j_gene: TRBJ2-5; d_gene: TRBD1; v_gene: TRBV10-3; CDR3nt: TGTGCCATCAGCGCCGGGACAGGGGAAGAGACCCAGTACTTC; CDR3aa: CAISAGTGEETQYF
abundance: many; j_gene: TRBJ1-1; d_gene: TRBD1; v_gene: TRBV19; CDR3nt: TGTGCCAGTACCCCGACAGGGCATGAAGCTTTCTTT; CDR3aa: CASTPTGHEAFF
abundance: many; j_gene: TRBJ2-5; d_gene: TRBD2; v_gene: TRBV29-1; CDR3nt: TGCAGCGTTGTGCTAGCGGGGGAGGTGGAGACCCAGTACTTC; CDR3aa: CSVVLAGEVETQYF
abundance: .; j_gene: TRBJ2-7; d_gene: .; v_gene: TRBV2; CDR3nt: TGTGCCAGCAGTGAAGCTAGCGAGAAGCGGCCCTACGAGCAGTACTTC; CDR3aa: CASSEASEKRPYEQYF
abundance: many; j_gene: TRBJ1-6; d_gene: TRBD1; v_gene: TRBV19; CDR3nt: TGTGCCAGTAGTTCCGGACAGGGCCATCATTCACCCCTCCACTTT; CDR3aa: CASSSGQGHHSPLHF
abundance: few; j_gene: TRBJ1-5; d_gene: .; v_gene: TRBV19; CDR3nt: TGTGCCAGTAGTCCACCCTATTGGAGCGGCAATCAGCCCCAGCATTTT; CDR3aa: CASSPPYWSGNQPQHF
abundance: many; j_gene: TRBJ1-4; d_gene: TRBD1; v_gene: TRBV29-1; CDR3nt: TGCAGCGCCCGGACAGGGTTGATCTCTAATGAAAAACTGTTTTTT; CDR3aa: CSARTGLISNEKLFF
abundance: .; j_gene: TRBJ2-5; d_gene: .; v_gene: TRBV24-1; CDR3nt: TGTGCCACCTCCGGGACAAGGACCCAGTACTTC; CDR3aa: CATSGTRTQYF
abundance: few; j_gene: TRBJ1-4; d_gene: TRBD1; v_gene: TRBV19; CDR3nt: TGTGCCAGTAGTCGAACTCGGACAGGGGGCGCGGCTAATGAAAAACTGTTTTTT; CDR3aa: CASSRTRTGGAANEKLFF
abundance: .; j_gene: TRBJ2-5; d_gene: TRBD1; v_gene: TRBV25-1; CDR3nt: TGTGCCAGCAGTGACACAGGGGTTGCGGAGACCCAGTACTTC; CDR3aa: CASSDTGVAETQYF
abundance: .; j_gene: TRBJ1-6; d_gene: .; v_gene: TRBV25-1; CDR3nt: TGTGCCAGCAGTGAAAGAGGGGCCAGCCTTTATTCACCCCTCCACTTT; CDR3aa: CASSERGASLYSPLHF
abundance: many; j_gene: TRBJ2-7; d_gene: .; v_gene: TRBV7-9; CDR3nt: TGTGCCAGCAGCCTTACTAGCTCCTACGAGCAGTACTTC; CDR3aa: CASSLTSSYEQYF
abundance: .; j_gene: TRBJ1-4; d_gene: .; v_gene: TRBV29-1; CDR3nt: TGCAGCGCACAGGACAGTTCGGGGGAAAAACTGTTTTTT; CDR3aa: CSAQDSSGEKLFF
abundance: .; j_gene: TRBJ2-7; d_gene: TRBD1; v_gene: TRBV9; CDR3nt: TGTGCCAGCAGCGCCGGGACAGGGGGCACCTACGAGCAGTACTTC; CDR3aa: CASSAGTGGTYEQYF
abundance: few; j_gene: TRBJ2-2; d_gene: .; v_gene: TRBV2; CDR3nt: TGTGCCAGCAGTGACTTTTCATTGCCCGGGGAGCTGTTTTTT; CDR3aa: CASSDFSLPGELFF
abundance: .; j_gene: TRBJ2-7; d_gene: .; v_gene: TRBV7-9; CDR3nt: TGTGCCAGCAGCTTATTCAGGAGATCCTACGAGCAGTACTTC; CDR3aa: CASSLFRRSYEQYF
abundance: few; j_gene: TRBJ2-7; d_gene: .; v_gene: TRBV11-2; CDR3nt: TGTGCCAGCAGCTTCAGTACCCAGAGCTCCTACGAGCAGTACTTC; CDR3aa: CASSFSTQSSYEQYF
abundance: .; j_gene: TRBJ2-7; d_gene: .; v_gene: TRBV25-1; CDR3nt: TGTGCCAGCAGTGCCCGGGGGTTCTACGAGCAGTACTTC; CDR3aa: CASSARGFYEQYF
abundance: few; j_gene: TRBJ1-2; d_gene: .; v_gene: TRBV19; CDR3nt: TGTGCCAGTAGCCCCACGACACTAAACTATGGCTACACCTTC; CDR3aa: CASSPTTLNYGYTF